The rows below give T cell receptor beta chains drawn from one sample of a study of regulatory T cells in long-lasting Graves disease. TCRdb reprocessed the multiplex PCR reads via MiXCR and lists one record per CDR3 protein. This sample has 620,000 or so distinct CDR3 sequences, with roughly 16% found just once. These data were also filed under a second study, of T cells in Graves' hyperthyroidism and ophthalmopathy.

Specimen: peripheral blood mononuclear cells (PBMCs), collected at new diagnosis, from a patient treated with antithyroid drugs. These receptors were obtained from a woman under 40 with Graves disease. CDR3s include the opening cysteine and the closing phenylalanine or tryptophan. D genes are given only for firm matches. Clone size is shown for a subset of rows, as once, few, many or a class of expanded clone.

clone_size j_call d_call v_call cdr3_length cdr3_nt cdr3_aa
NA TRBJ2-5 TRBD2 TRBV9 16 TGTGCCAGCAGCGTAGGATCTAGCGGGAGGGCAGAGACCCAGTACTTC CASSVGSSGRAETQYF
few TRBJ2-7 NA TRBV5-5 16 TGTGCCAGCAGCTTTCAGGCAGGGATGAGGGCCTACGAGCAGTACTTC CASSFQAGMRAYEQYF
many TRBJ1-6 NA TRBV20-1 14 TGCAGTGCCCCCGACAGCCAGAGGGATTCACCCCTCCACTTT CSAPDSQRDSPLHF
few TRBJ2-7 NA TRBV28 13 TGTGCCAGCAGTTTAGATTCCCCTAGCGAGCAGTACTTC CASSLDSPSEQYF
many TRBJ1-2 TRBD1 TRBV12-3/TRBV12-4 14 TGTGCCAGCAGTCCGACAGGGATCAACTATGGCTACACCTTC CASSPTGINYGYTF
NA TRBJ2-1 NA TRBV20-1 16 TGCAGTGCTAGGGATCGGGACGCCATAGTCTACAATGAGCAGTTCTTC CSARDRDAIVYNEQFF
many TRBJ1-1 TRBD1 TRBV6-1 14 TGTGCCAGCAGGACAGACAGGGGTAACACTGAAGCTTTCTTT CASRTDRGNTEAFF
many TRBJ1-2 TRBD1 TRBV12-3/TRBV12-4 14 TGTGCCAGCAGTTTCCAAGACAGGGGCTATGGCTACACCTTC CASSFQDRGYGYTF
many TRBJ1-4 TRBD1 TRBV5-1 14 TGCGCCAGCAGCCTACAGGGGATAGGGGAAAAACTGTTTTTT CASSLQGIGEKLFF
many TRBJ1-2 NA TRBV28 15 TGTGCCAGCAGTCCCCTCGGGACCTTTAACTATGGCTACACCTTC CASSPLGTFNYGYTF
many TRBJ2-7 TRBD1 TRBV28 15 TGTGCCAGCAGTGTACCGGGACAGGGGGTTTACGAGCAGTACTTC CASSVPGQGVYEQYF
NA TRBJ2-3 NA TRBV28 16 TGTGCCAGCAGTTTAATCCTAGCGTGGGGCACAGATACGCAGTATTTT CASSLILAWGTDTQYF
NA TRBJ1-5 NA TRBV25-1 14 TGTGCCAGCAGTGCAGACAGTAACAATCAGCCCCAGCATTTT CASSADSNNQPQHF
few TRBJ2-5 NA TRBV7-9 15 TGTGCCAGCAGCATAATTACAACAGGGCAAGAGACCCAGTACTTC CASSIITTGQETQYF
many TRBJ1-1 NA TRBV28 17 TGTGCCAGTGGGTCCTCGGGACGGTCCAATGGGAACACTGAAGCTTTCTTT CASGSSGRSNGNTEAFF
few TRBJ1-5 TRBD1 TRBV28 17 TGTGCCAGCAATGCGGGCGTAGGGACAGGGCTGAATCAGCCCCAGCATTTT CASNAGVGTGLNQPQHF
few TRBJ1-1 TRBD1 TRBV3-1 14 TGTGCCAGTAACAACAGGGGGCTTCCCCTTCAAGCTTTCTTT CASNNRGLPLQAFF
few TRBJ2-3 TRBD1 TRBV6-4 14 TGTGCCAGCAGCTACCTAGAGGGGGCGGGTACGCAGTATTTT CASSYLEGAGTQYF
many TRBJ1-1 NA TRBV7-9 13 TGTGCCAGCAGCGCAAACCCGAACACTGAAGCTTTCTTT CASSANPNTEAFF
many TRBJ1-6 NA TRBV7-8 15 TGTGCCAGCAGCACGGGACGGACGATAAATTCACCCCTCCACTTT CASSTGRTINSPLHF
NA TRBJ2-7 NA TRBV11-2 14 TGTGCCAGCAGCTTCGGGGTCAAATCCTACGAGCAGTACTTC CASSFGVKSYEQYF
NA TRBJ2-5 TRBD1 TRBV19 15 TGTGCAACAGGCGGCCAGGGGGCGCCTCTTGAGACCCAGTACTTC CATGGQGAPLETQYF
NA TRBJ2-1 TRBD2 TRBV5-1 15 TGCGCCAGCAGCCTTAGCGGGAGAATTGAAAATGAGCAGTTCTTC CASSLSGRIENEQFF
NA TRBJ1-2 TRBD1 TRBV30 15 TGTGCCTGGAGCATTGGGACAGGCCTTCGGTATGGCTACACCTTC CAWSIGTGLRYGYTF
NA TRBJ2-5 NA TRBV18 13 TGTGCCAGCTCCTATACGCGAGGGGAGACCCAGTACTTC CASSYTRGETQYF
NA TRBJ2-1 NA TRBV7-9 15 TGTGCCAGCAGCTTACTGGACACGCGGTACAATGAGCAGTTCTTC CASSLLDTRYNEQFF
few TRBJ2-3 NA TRBV28 14 TGTGCCTCCCTGGGGGGAACTAGCACAGATACGCAGTATTTT CASLGGTSTDTQYF
many TRBJ2-2 NA TRBV5-1 16 TGCGCCAGCAGCCCTACTGGCGGAGGTAACACCGGGGAGCTGTTTTTT CASSPTGGGNTGELFF
few TRBJ1-3 NA TRBV7-9 15 TGTGCCAGCAGCCTTTTGAGTAACTCTGGAAACACCATATATTTT CASSLLSNSGNTIYF
once TRBJ1-5 NA TRBV30 15 TGTGCCTGGGGCCCGCCGGGCCTCCGGGGTCAGCCCCAGCATTTT CAWGPPGLRGQPQHF
many TRBJ2-7 TRBD2 TRBV28 14 TGTGCCAGCTATCCCCCAGCGGGAGCTCGAGAGCAGTACTTC CASYPPAGAREQYF
many TRBJ2-5 TRBD2 TRBV11-2 15 TGTGCCAGCAGCCCTACCTCGACTAGCAGGGAGACCCAGTACTTC CASSPTSTSRETQYF
NA TRBJ1-3 NA TRBV5-1 17 TGCGCCAGCAGCTTGGGTGTTGAATCCCTGCCCGGAAACACCATATATTTT CASSLGVESLPGNTIYF
many TRBJ1-1 NA TRBV6-1 15 TGTGCCAGCAGTGAGTTGGGGGCTTCGAACACTGAAGCTTTCTTT CASSELGASNTEAFF
many TRBJ2-2 NA TRBV6-2/TRBV6-3 15 TGTGCCAGTCGTTACGGACACCTGAACACCGGGGAGCTGTTTTTT CASRYGHLNTGELFF
many TRBJ1-5 TRBD1 TRBV28 15 TGTGCCAGCAGTTTAGGGACAGGGATCAGTCAGCCCCAGCATTTT CASSLGTGISQPQHF
few TRBJ2-2 NA TRBV2 16 TGTGCCAGCAGCGTAGGGGCGGCCTTTGGTACCGGGGAGCTGTTTTTT CASSVGAAFGTGELFF
few TRBJ1-1 TRBD1 TRBV18 16 TGTGCCAGCTCCCAAGGACAGGGGACGTTGAACACTGAAGCTTTCTTT CASSQGQGTLNTEAFF
few TRBJ2-7 NA TRBV27 14 TGTGCCAGCAGTTTCGACGGAACCTACGACGAGCAGTACTTC CASSFDGTYDEQYF
many TRBJ1-1 NA TRBV3-1 14 TGTGCCAGCAGCCGATCGTCGACAGGCTGGGAAGCTTTCTTT CASSRSSTGWEAFF
many TRBJ1-5 NA TRBV7-2 14 TGTGCCAGCAGCTTTGTATTTGGCGGCCAGCCCCAGCATTTT CASSFVFGGQPQHF
many TRBJ1-5 NA TRBV28 16 TGTGCCAGCAGTTCCCCGTTAGGTTGGGGCAATCAGCCCCAGCATTTT CASSSPLGWGNQPQHF
many TRBJ2-1 NA TRBV29-1 14 TGCAGCGTTGTAGGTGTAGGTGTAGGCTATGAGCAGTTCTTC CSVVGVGVGYEQFF
NA TRBJ2-3 TRBD2 TRBV3-1 16 TGTGCCAGCAGCGCCCGCCTAGCGGGAGTGCCAGATACGCAGTATTTT CASSARLAGVPDTQYF
many TRBJ2-5 NA TRBV3-1 12 TGTGCCAGCAGCCCACGGGAGAAGACCCAGTACTTC CASSPREKTQYF
few TRBJ2-1 NA TRBV24-1 18 TGTGCCACCAGTGATTTCCGGACGTCGCGGGGACGTGACAATGAGCAGTTCTTC CATSDFRTSRGRDNEQFF
many TRBJ2-5 NA TRBV12-3/TRBV12-4 15 TGTGCCAGCAGAAGGGTCGGACCCGGCCAAGAGACCCAGTACTTC CASRRVGPGQETQYF
many TRBJ2-5 NA TRBV28 14 TGTGCCAGCAGTTTATACCGGTCCGAGGAGACCCAGTACTTC CASSLYRSEETQYF